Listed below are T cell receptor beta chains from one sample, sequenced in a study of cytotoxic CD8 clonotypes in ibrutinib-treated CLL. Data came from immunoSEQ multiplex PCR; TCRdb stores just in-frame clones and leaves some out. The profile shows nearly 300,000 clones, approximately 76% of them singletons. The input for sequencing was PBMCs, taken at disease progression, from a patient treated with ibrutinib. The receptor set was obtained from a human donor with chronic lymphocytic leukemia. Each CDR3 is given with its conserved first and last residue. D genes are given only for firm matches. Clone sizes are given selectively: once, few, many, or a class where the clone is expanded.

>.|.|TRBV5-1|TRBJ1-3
TGCGCCAGCAGCTTGGCCTTAGGCAGCTCTGGAAACACCATATATTTT
CASSLALGSSGNTIYF
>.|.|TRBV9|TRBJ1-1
TGTGCCAGCAGCGTAGTAGGGGCAGGGGCTAACACTGAAGCTTTCTTT
CASSVVGAGANTEAFF
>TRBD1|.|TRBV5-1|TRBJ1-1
TGCGCCAGCAGCTTGGAACAGGGGGCGCGGACTGAAGCTTTCTTT
CASSLEQGARTEAFF
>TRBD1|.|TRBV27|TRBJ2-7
TGTGCCAGCAGTTTATATATTTCCGGGACAGTCTCCTACGAGCAGTACTTC
CASSLYISGTVSYEQYF
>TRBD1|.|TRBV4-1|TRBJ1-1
TGCGCCAGCAGCCTTAGGGGGCCCGCCCTATTGAACACTGAAGCTTTCTTT
CASSLRGPALLNTEAFF
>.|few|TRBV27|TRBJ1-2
TGTGCCAGCAAGGGAACGGCAGCTAACTATGGCTACACCTTC
CASKGTAANYGYTF
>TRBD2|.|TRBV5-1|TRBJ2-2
TGCGCCAGCAGCTTGGTAGGACTAGCGGTGGTTACCGGGGAGCTGTTTTTT
CASSLVGLAVVTGELFF
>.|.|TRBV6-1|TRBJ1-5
TGTGCCAGCATTATGGCACCTAGCAATCAGCCCCAGCATTTT
CASIMAPSNQPQHF
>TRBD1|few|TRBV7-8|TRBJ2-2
TGTGCCAGCAGATTAGGGACAGCACACACCGGGGAGCTGTTTTTT
CASRLGTAHTGELFF
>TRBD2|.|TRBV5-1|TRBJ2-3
TGCGCCAGCAGCTGGGGGACTAGTACGACAGATACGCAGTATTTT
CASSWGTSTTDTQYF